Presented here are 18 T cell receptor beta chains from one specimen sequenced in a study of Ad26.COV2.S vaccination and SARS-CoV-2 variants. Treatment: roughly 18 received Ad26.COV2.S at low or high dose, single or two shots; 5 received placebo; per-sample allocation not given. Specimen acquisition occurred on day 63 following the initial vaccine or placebo injection. The table came from immunoSEQ multiplex PCR; TCRdb's copy has only in-frame clones and leaves some out. The sample includes around 300,000 clones, 90% of them seen just once. Material: peripheral blood, obtained in a trial of Ad26.COV2.S vaccine versus placebo. These receptors were collected from a person between 18 and 59 years old who received the Ad26.COV2.S COVID-19 vaccine or a placebo.

V and J are TRBV7-2 and TRBJ2-1; D might be TRBD2 (6 bases). The CDR3 has 14 amino acids. The germline CDR1 and CDR2 sequences are SGHTA and FQGNSA. Trimming cost V 5 bases and J 5 bases, with 13 bases left between them. The DNA of the CDR3 is TGTGCCAGCAGCCCCGTAGCGGTAGACAATGAGCAGTTCTTC. This translates into CASSPVAVDNEQFF.

The chain carries TRBV20-1 and TRBJ1-2, with TRBD1 identical over 8 bases. Trimming removed 6 bases from V and 7 bases from J; junction bases left unmatched: 4. Looked up from germline, CDR1 is DFQATT and CDR2 is SNEGSKA (reference sequence). The CDR3 loop spans 11 amino acids. The CDR3 here is CSAKGTGGYTF. The CDR3 DNA sequence: TGCAGTGCCAAGGGGACAGGTGGCTACACCTTC.

A word on this clone: Distinct nucleotide sequences in the sample also encode this CDR3. The J gene is TRBJ1-3, the V gene TRBV7-9; TRBD1 agrees at 7 bases. The CDR3 sequence is 13 residues long. Looked up from germline, CDR1 is SEHNR and CDR2 is FQNEAQ (reference sequence). V gave up 8 bases and J gave up 2 bases; unmatched junction bases: 3. The CDR3 region is CASRTGAGNTIYF. CDR3 DNA: TGTGCCAGCCGCACAGGGGCTGGAAACACCATATATTTT.

The CDR3 bases are TGTGCCAGCAGCTTGTTTGACCCAACGGAGACCCAGTACTTC. Encoded protein: CASSLFDPTETQYF. The chain employs TRBV5-8 and TRBJ2-5, with D hard to call. The CDR3 loop spans 14 amino acids. V was trimmed by 1 base and J by 5 bases, leaving 12 bases between them. From germline, CDR1 is SGHTS and CDR2 YDEGEE. The entire variable domain, with the rest obtained from reference TRBV5-8 and TRBJ2-5, is as follows: EAGVTQSPTHLIKTRGQQATLRCSPISGHTSVYWYQQALGLGLQFLLWYDEGEERNRGNFPPRFSGRQFPNYSSELNVNALELEDSALYLCASSLFDPTETQYFGPGTRLLVL.

The chain is built from TRBV9 and TRBJ1-4; D perhaps matches TRBD1 (5 bases). The J call may be faulty, since TRBJ2-2 better matches the DNA end. Per the germline V gene, CDR1 is SGDLS and CDR2 is YYNGEE. This CDR3 has 13 residues. CDR3 nucleotide sequence: TGTGCCAGCAGCGGGGAACGACAGGGGGAGCTGTTTTTT. Translation gives CASSGERQGELFF.

V usage is TRBV25-1 and J usage is TRBJ2-4, with D perhaps TRBD1 (5 bases). This CDR3 is built from 14 residues. Germline V gene sequence: CDR1 MGHDK, CDR2 SYGVNS. V shed 1 base and J shed 5 bases, with 9 bases lying between them. This CDR3 reads CASSEWGEENIQYF. For the CDR3, the DNA is TGTGCCAGCAGTGAATGGGGCGAGGAAAACATTCAGTACTTC.

This chain links TRBV9 with TRBJ1-2; TRBD1 is a possible D gene (5 bases). This CDR3 comprises 17 residues. Trimming left V 0 bases short and J 2 bases short, with 17 bases between. Germline values: CDR1 SGDLS, CDR2 YYNGEE. CDR3 coding DNA: TGTGCCAGCAGCGTAGAGCAGGGACCCATTGTCAACTATGGCTACACCTTC. Translating it yields CASSVEQGPIVNYGYTF.

The chain has TRBV6-2 or TRBV6-3 and TRBJ2-1; no reliable D call. This CDR3 is built from 18 residues. The germline gives CDR1 MNHEY, CDR2 SVGEGT. Trimming left V 4 bases short and J 1 base short, with 20 bases between. The chain's CDR3 is CASSSLVGQLLSYNEQFF. The CDR3 DNA reads as TGTGCCAGCAGTTCACTGGTGGGTCAATTGTTGTCCTACAATGAGCAGTTCTTC.

This chain joins TRBV3-1 (or the pseudogene TRBV3-2) and TRBJ2-7; D unclear. CDR3 length: 16 amino acids. V was trimmed by 0 bases and J by 2 bases, leaving 14 bases between them. The V gene's germline CDR1 is LGHDT and CDR2 YNNKEL (reference sequence). In DNA form, the CDR3 reads TGTGCCAGCAGCCAAGATAGCCCATCAGCTACCTACGAGCAGTACTTC. It encodes CASSQDSPSATYEQYF.

This chain connects TRBV11-2 to TRBJ2-7, with a possible D match to TRBD1 (5 bases). Germline V gives CDR1 SGHAT, CDR2 FQNNGV. The V gene lost 7 bases and the J gene lost 3 bases, with 13 bases spanning the gap. This CDR3 has 13 amino acids. The DNA of the CDR3 is TGTGCCAGCATCGTTACAGGTTTCTACGAGCAGTACTTC. It translates to CASIVTGFYEQYF.

This chain connects TRBV2 to TRBJ2-1, with 7 positions matching TRBD1. This CDR3 spans 15 amino acids. V dropped 5 bases and J dropped 0; count of bases not matched to a gene: 4. CDR1 and CDR2 from the germline V gene are SNHLY and FYNNEI. The CDR3 coding sequence is TGTGCCAGCAGTATGGGACAGAGCTCCTACAATGAGCAGTTCTTC. It specifies CASSMGQSSYNEQFF.

This chain joins TRBV7-2 and TRBJ2-5; either TRBD1 or TRBD2 may supply D (5 bases each). The CDR3 has 13 amino acids. The V gene lost 7 bases and the J gene lost 5 bases, with 14 bases spanning the gap. In germline, CDR1 is SGHTA, CDR2 FQGNSA. The CDR3 coding sequence is TGTGCCAGCACCACCCCGTGGGGGGAGACCCAGTACTTC. It encodes CASTTPWGETQYF.

The chain recombines TRBV15 with TRBJ1-2; 8 bases fit TRBD1. V lost 9 bases to trimming and J lost 3 bases; unmatched junction nucleotides: 9. This CDR3 spans 14 amino acids. Germline assignment: CDR1 LNHNV and CDR2 YYDKDF (reference sequence). The DNA of the CDR3 is TGTGCCACTACCCAGGGGGCGTTTGACTATGGCTACACCTTC. This translates into CATTQGAFDYGYTF.

The rearrangement joins TRBV10-3 to TRBJ1-5, with D hard to call. Trimming took off 0 bases at V and 7 bases at J, with 10 bases between the two ends. The CDR3 length is 14 residues. Germline-derived CDR1 and CDR2 are ENHRY and SYGVKD. The CDR3 sequence is CAISESNMIQPQHF. The CDR3 DNA is TGTGCCATCAGTGAGTCGAACATGATACAGCCCCAGCATTTT.

The genes are TRBV4-1 and TRBJ1-6; perhaps TRBD1 as D (5 bases). This CDR3 has 13 amino acids. Per the germline V gene, CDR1 is MGHRA and CDR2 is YSYEKL. V gave up 6 bases and J gave up 15 bases, with 18 bases separating them. The CDR3 reads CASSRQGLTNLHF. The DNA for the CDR3 is TGCGCCAGCAGTCGGCAGGGACTGACAAACCTCCACTTT.

V usage is TRBV19 and J usage is TRBJ2-3; TRBD2 aligns across 11 bases. After removal of 7 bases from V and 0 bases from J, the junction contained 9 bases not matched to a gene. The CDR3 contains 17 residues. The germline CDR1 and CDR2 sequences are LNHDA and SQIVND (reference sequence). CDR3 DNA: TGTGCCAGTATAGGCCTAGCGGGGGGACGGAGCACAGATACGCAGTATTTT. It translates to CASIGLAGGRSTDTQYF.

The chain combines TRBV6-2 or TRBV6-3 with TRBJ1-5; D call uncertain. CDR1 MNHEY and CDR2 SVGEGT come from the germline V gene. The CDR3 is made up of 15 amino acids. Between the trimmed V and J ends, which lost 5 bases and 3 bases, there was a span of 14 bases. The chain's CDR3 is CASSRSDGINQPQHF. The CDR3 nucleotides read TGTGCCAGCAGTCGCAGCGACGGAATCAATCAGCCCCAGCATTTT.

This clone came up a few times. The rearrangement joins TRBV12-3 or TRBV12-4 to TRBJ1-1; TRBD1 might be the D (5 bases). V gave up 5 bases and J gave up 7 bases, with 11 bases separating them. CDR3 length: 12 residues. Here the CDR3 reads CASSVGGIEAFF. DNA of the CDR3: TGTGCCAGCAGTGTGGGGGGAATTGAAGCTTTCTTT.